Below are 32 T cell receptor beta chains sequenced from a single sample in a study of cytomegalovirus exposure and HLA in healthy donors. PCR was performed using 60 Vbeta and 13 Jbeta primers. Generated by immunoSEQ multiplex PCR, the TCRdb table keeps only in-frame clones and is missing some. The top ten clones hold over 6.5% of a sample with more than 100,000 clones, approximately 9% of them seen once. The sample comprised PBMCs. The receptors were sampled from a middle-aged woman in good health and CMV-seropositive.

This clone was counted between two and nine times. The V call is TRBV2, the J call TRBJ1-6, with D possibly TRBD1 on 5 matching bases. Germline lookup yields CDR1 SNHLY and CDR2 FYNNEI. The CDR3 covers 15 residues. Trimming took 7 bases from V and 5 from J, leaving 15 bases between them. The CDR3 coding sequence is TGTGCCAGCAAGAGCAGGGTTTTGGATAATTCACCCCTCCACTTT. Translated, it gives CASKSRVLDNSPLHF. The full variable domain, in which reference TRBV2 and TRBJ1-6 provide the parts outside the CDR3, is EPEVTQTPSHQVTQMGQEVILRCVPISNHLYFYWYRQILGQKVEFLVSFYNNEISEKSEIFDDQFSVERPDGSNFTLKIRSTKLEDSAMYFCASKSRVLDNSPLHFGNGTRLTVT.

The rearrangement joins TRBV19 to TRBJ1-6, with 8 bases lining up with TRBD1. Germline values: CDR1 LNHDA, CDR2 SQIVND (reference sequence). The length of the CDR3 is 16 residues. Trimming took 3 bases from V and 7 from J; bases not matched to a gene: 8. The CDR3 reads CASSMLGQAMNSPLHF. The CDR3 region has the DNA TGTGCCAGTAGTATGCTGGGACAGGCGATGAATTCACCCCTCCACTTT.

This clone came up a few times. This sequence joins TRBV5-1 and TRBJ2-5; perhaps TRBD1 as D (6 bases). This CDR3 region has 13 residues. V lost 1 base, J lost 4 bases, and 8 bases lay in between. Germline V gene data show CDR1 as SGHRS and CDR2 as YFSETQ. The CDR3 coding sequence is TGCGCCAGCAGCTTGAGAGGGGGAGAGACCCAGTACTTC. Translation gives CASSLRGGETQYF.

This clone was detected only a few times. The V call is TRBV5-1, the J call TRBJ2-5; TRBD1 aligns across 7 bases. Germline-derived CDR1 and CDR2 are SGHRS and YFSETQ. The V and J ends lost 5 bases and 1 base, in that order; junction bases with no gene match: 8. The CDR3 has 15 residues. The DNA of the CDR3 is TGCGCCAGCAGTTCCCAGACAGGGTCCCAAGAGACCCAGTACTTC. Translation: CASSSQTGSQETQYF. The full variable domain, with the rest looked up from reference TRBV5-1 and TRBJ2-5, is KAGVTQTPRYLIKTRGQQVTLSCSPISGHRSVSWYQQTPGQGLQFLFEYFSETQRNKGNFPGRFSGRQFSNSRSEMNVSTLELGDSALYLCASSSQTGSQETQYFGPGTRLLVL.

The chain uses TRBV7-2 and TRBJ2-1; weak D call: TRBD2 (5 bases). The CDR3 is 15 amino acids. V shed 0 bases and J shed 2 bases, with 8 bases lying between them. CDR1 is SGHTA, CDR2 FQGNSA, per germline. The CDR3 reads CASSLAPGTYNEQFF. CDR3 nucleotides: TGTGCCAGCAGCTTAGCCCCCGGGACCTACAATGAGCAGTTCTTC.

This clone was picked up a small number of times. The chain uses TRBV5-4 and TRBJ1-1; 9 bases map to TRBD1. This CDR3 spans 15 amino acids. Per germline, CDR1 SGHNT and CDR2 YYREEE (reference sequence). V lost 3 bases to trimming and J lost 1 base; unmatched junction nucleotides: 4. The CDR3 coding sequence is TGTGCCAGCAGCTCGCCGACAGGGGGGAACACTGAAGCTTTCTTT. Translating it yields CASSSPTGGNTEAFF.

In this sample, this clone turned up a few times. This rearrangement joins TRBV19 to TRBJ2-3; 11 nucleotides agree with TRBD2. CDR1 LNHDA and CDR2 SQIVND come from the germline V gene (reference sequence). The CDR3 consists of 16 residues. V lost 0 bases, J lost 3 bases, and 2 bases stayed unmatched. CDR3 DNA sequence: TGTGCCAGTAGTATAGACCTAGCGGGGGGAACAGATACGCAGTATTTT. Translating it yields CASSIDLAGGTDTQYF.

The table lists this clone with a few counts. V usage is TRBV5-8 and J usage is TRBJ2-6; perhaps TRBD2 as D (5 bases). Trimming left V 1 base short and J 2 bases short, with 10 bases between. CDR1 SGHTS and CDR2 YDEGEE come from the germline V gene. CDR3 size: 16 residues. The DNA for the CDR3 is TGTGCCAGCAGCTTGACGACTAACCCTGGGGCCAACGTCCTGACTTTC. Protein sequence: CASSLTTNPGANVLTF. The whole variable domain, remainder taken from reference TRBV5-8 and TRBJ2-6, is EAGVTQSPTHLIKTRGQQATLRCSPISGHTSVYWYQQALGLGLQFLLWYDEGEERNRGNFPPRFSGRQFPNYSSELNVNALELEDSALYLCASSLTTNPGANVLTFGAGSRLTVL.

This sequence joins TRBV5-1 and TRBJ1-1, with 10 bases matching TRBD1. CDR1 SGHRS and CDR2 YFSETQ come from the germline V gene. J gave up 4 bases and V 3 bases, and 6 bases lay outside the gene matches. The CDR3 has 15 residues. In DNA form, the CDR3 reads TGCGCCAGCAGCTCCGGACAGGGGGTTGTCACTGAAGCTTTCTTT. Translating gives CASSSGQGVVTEAFF.

The chain combines TRBV30 with TRBJ2-7; D unresolved. Trimming shortened V by 1 base and J by 2 bases, and 15 bases separated the two germline ends. Germline-derived CDR1 and CDR2 are GTSNPN and SVGIG (reference sequence). This CDR3 has 15 residues. The CDR3 DNA follows: TGTGCCTGGAGTGATTCTCTGAGGTTTACCTACGAGCAGTACTTC. Protein: CAWSDSLRFTYEQYF. Variable domain in full (rest from reference TRBV30 and TRBJ2-7): SQTIHQWPATLVQPVGSPLSLECTVEGTSNPNLYWYRQAAGRGLQLLFYSVGIGQISSEVPQNLSASRPQDRQFILSSKKLLLSDSGFYLCAWSDSLRFTYEQYFGPGTRLTVT.

Only a few counts were recorded for this clone. The CDR3 is CASSPTDTRNTEAFF. For the CDR3, the DNA is TGTGCCAGCAGCCCGACGGACACCCGGAACACTGAAGCTTTCTTT. The rearrangement joins TRBV5-4 to TRBJ1-1; TRBD1 might be the D (5 bases). The CDR3 is 15 residues long. The germline V gene encodes CDR1 SGHNT and CDR2 YYREEE (reference sequence). Trimming removed 4 bases from V and 1 base from J, with 14 bases in between. Filled out from reference TRBV5-4 and TRBJ1-1, the complete variable domain reads ETGVTQSPTHLIKTRGQQVTLRCSSQSGHNTVSWYQQALGQGPQFIFQYYREEENGRGNFPPRFSGLQFPNYSSELNVNALELDDSALYLCASSPTDTRNTEAFFGQGTRLTVV.

This clone was observed a handful of times. Sequence at one end of the junction differs from germline and may be a read error. The chain couples TRBV7-2 to TRBJ1-1; 8 nucleotides line up with TRBD1. The CDR3 is 13 amino acids. Germline V lookup: CDR1 SGHTA, CDR2 FQGNSA. CDR3 residues: CASRDRVKTEAFF. The CDR3 DNA reads TGTGCCAGCAGGGACAGGGTGAAGACTGAAGCTTTCTTT.

Only a few counts were recorded for this clone. Other DNA sequences from this sample encode an identical CDR3 as well. The V gene is TRBV5-1, the J gene TRBJ2-3; 13 bases align to TRBD2. Germline V lookup: CDR1 SGHRS, CDR2 YFSETQ. The CDR3 contains 16 residues. V was pared by 4 bases and J by 0 bases, with 2 bases of the junction left unmatched. The CDR3 spells CASSRTSGGSTDTQYF. Written as DNA, the CDR3 is TGCGCCAGCAGCAGGACTAGCGGGGGCAGCACAGATACGCAGTATTTT.

The V and J genes are TRBV5-4 and TRBJ2-3; no clear D gene. CDR3 length: 13 residues. Germline CDR1 is SGHNT and CDR2 is YYREEE (reference sequence). Trimming cost V 1 base and J 3 bases, with 6 bases left between them. Here the CDR3 reads CASSLLTTDTQYF. DNA for the CDR3: TGTGCCAGCAGCTTGTTGACAACAGATACGCAGTATTTT.

V and J are TRBV7-8 and TRBJ2-3; possible D gene TRBD1, 6 bases. The length of the CDR3 is 19 residues. V was pared by 5 bases and J by 2 bases, with 26 bases between. Germline V CDR1 and CDR2: SGHVS, FQNEAQ. CDR3 DNA: TGTGCCAGCAGCCCCCTGATTACCAGGGGTGAACGATACACAGATACGCAGTATTTT. This gives the protein CASSPLITRGERYTDTQYF.

The V call is TRBV7-8, the J call TRBJ2-1; 7 bases are a match to TRBD1. Germline V gives CDR1 SGHVS, CDR2 FQNEAQ. This CDR3 has 16 residues. Losses at the gene ends were 5 bases for V and 5 bases for J; bases not matched to a gene: 12. This chain's CDR3 is CASSGLKGAGNNEQFF. CDR3 coding DNA: TGTGCCAGCAGCGGATTAAAGGGGGCCGGGAACAATGAGCAGTTCTTC.

This clone has more than one count but fewer than ten. V and J are TRBV5-1 and TRBJ2-1; 7 bases match TRBD2. CDR1 is SGHRS and CDR2 is YFSETQ in the germline V gene. The ends lost 3 bases at V and 8 bases at J; junction bases unmatched: 8. The CDR3 has 14 residues. CDR3 nucleotides: TGCGCCAGCAGCTCGGGGGGAACCGGGTATGAGCAGTTCTTC. Residues: CASSSGGTGYEQFF. The complete variable domain, with remaining parts taken from reference TRBV5-1 and TRBJ2-1, reads KAGVTQTPRYLIKTRGQQVTLSCSPISGHRSVSWYQQTPGQGLQFLFEYFSETQRNKGNFPGRFSGRQFSNSRSEMNVSTLELGDSALYLCASSSGGTGYEQFFGPGTRLTVL.

This clone was observed a few times. The chain recombines TRBV6-1 with TRBJ2-7; D might be TRBD2 (5 bases). Germline values: CDR1 MNHNS, CDR2 SASEGT. The CDR3 consists of 10 residues. V lost 9 bases and J lost 6, with 9 bases in between. The CDR3 DNA sequence: TGTGCCAGTAGCGCCATCGAGCAGTACTTC. It codes for CASSAIEQYF.

This clone turned up a few times. The CDR3 spells CASSESAGSSYEQYF. The CDR3 coding sequence is TGCGCCAGCAGTGAGTCGGCAGGGTCCTCCTACGAGCAGTACTTC. The chain combines TRBV10-2 with TRBJ2-7; D may be TRBD1 (5 bases). This CDR3 spans 15 amino acids. V gave up 0 bases and J gave up 0 bases, with 9 bases separating them. CDR1 is WSHSY and CDR2 is SAAADI in the germline V gene.

V usage is TRBV2 and J usage is TRBJ1-4; D may be TRBD1 (5 bases). There are 15 residues in the CDR3. The V gene's germline CDR1 is SNHLY and CDR2 FYNNEI. Trimming stripped 5 bases from V and 5 bases from J, with 15 bases between. CDR3 amino acids: CASSLQGNVNEKLFF. DNA of the CDR3: TGTGCCAGCAGTCTCCAGGGAAATGTCAATGAAAAACTGTTTTTT. Looking up the rest from reference TRBV2 and TRBJ1-4 gives the full variable domain: EPEVTQTPSHQVTQMGQEVILRCVPISNHLYFYWYRQILGQKVEFLVSFYNNEISEKSEIFDDQFSVERPDGSNFTLKIRSTKLEDSAMYFCASSLQGNVNEKLFFGSGTQLSVL.

V is TRBV6-6 and J is TRBJ1-5, with TRBD1 matching 9 bases. The germline CDR1 and CDR2 sequences are MNHNY and SVGAGI (reference sequence). The CDR3 covers 15 residues. Trimming took 5 bases from V and 5 from J; bases not matched to a gene: 7. CDR3 sequence reads: CASSDPGTGHQPQHF. In nucleotides, the CDR3 is TGTGCCAGCAGTGACCCCGGGACAGGGCATCAGCCCCAGCATTTT.

This clone was detected a few times. This chain connects TRBV18 to TRBJ1-1, with D possibly being TRBD1 (5 bases). CDR3 length: 16 residues. Germline lookup yields CDR1 KGHSH and CDR2 LQKENI. Trimming left V 6 bases short and J 4 bases short, with 21 bases between. The CDR3 loop is CASSPPGGGRTTEAFF. The CDR3 DNA reads TGTGCCAGCTCTCCCCCGGGGGGAGGACGGACCACTGAAGCTTTCTTT. Full variable domain (missing parts from reference TRBV18 and TRBJ1-1): NAGVMQNPRHLVRRRGQEARLRCSPMKGHSHVYWYRQLPEEGLKFMVYLQKENIIDESGMPKERFSAEFPKEGPSILRIQQVVRGDSAAYFCASSPPGGGRTTEAFFGQGTRLTVV.

This clone was found a few times. The rearrangement links TRBV5-1 to TRBJ1-6; D ambiguous. CDR3 length equals 16 residues. V dropped 2 bases and J dropped 7 bases, with 16 bases sitting between them. Germline CDR1 reads SGHRS; CDR2 reads YFSETQ. The CDR3 DNA reads TGCGCCAGCAGCTTCCTAATTCGTACTGAGAATTCACCCCTCCACTTT. It is translated as CASSFLIRTENSPLHF.

This clone was counted between two and nine times. J is TRBJ2-2 and V is TRBV2; 10 bases map to TRBD1. Germline-derived CDR1 and CDR2 are SNHLY and FYNNEI. Trimming cost V 5 bases and J 0 bases; bases outside gene matches: 3. The CDR3 consists of 16 residues. CDR3 residues: CASSRQGAANTGELFF. The CDR3 coding sequence is TGTGCCAGCAGTAGACAGGGGGCCGCGAACACCGGGGAGCTGTTTTTT.

The chain employs TRBV7-8 and TRBJ1-2; TRBD1 might be the D (6 bases). CDR3 size: 17 residues. CDR1 SGHVS and CDR2 FQNEAQ come from the germline V gene. The V end lost 1 base, the J end lost 5 bases, and 20 bases lay between the germline ends. The CDR3 nucleotides are TGTGCCAGCAGCTTAGGGGTCGGAGGTGACAGGAGGTATGGCTACACCTTC. The encoded protein is CASSLGVGGDRRYGYTF.

V usage is TRBV19 and J usage is TRBJ2-2; TRBD1 matches 7 bases. This CDR3 spans 15 amino acids. The V gene's germline CDR1 is LNHDA and CDR2 SQIVND (reference sequence). With 5 bases clipped from V and 1 base from J, the junction kept 4 bases outside the gene matches. The chain's CDR3 is CASSPWTGNTGELFF. DNA of the CDR3: TGTGCCAGTAGTCCCTGGACAGGGAACACCGGGGAGCTGTTTTTT.

The V and J genes are TRBV7-8 and TRBJ2-2; tentative D call: TRBD2 (7 bases). Trimming left V 4 bases short and J 4 bases short, with 22 bases between. The germline CDR1 and CDR2 sequences are SGHVS and FQNEAQ. This CDR3 has 18 amino acids. The CDR3 DNA sequence: TGTGCCAGCAGCTCCAGAGGGGGGGGACTAATTTTCACCGGGGAGCTGTTTTTT. Encoded protein: CASSSRGGGLIFTGELFF.

The gene calls are TRBV5-4 and TRBJ2-1; TRBD1 is a possible D gene (5 bases). The CDR3 sequence is 14 residues long. The V end was cut by 1 base, the J end by 2 bases, with 7 bases between. In germline, CDR1 is SGHNT, CDR2 YYREEE (reference sequence). This CDR3 is CASSLRGTYNEQFF. The CDR3 DNA reads TGTGCCAGCAGCTTGAGGGGTACCTACAATGAGCAGTTCTTC.

The chain combines TRBV10-1 with TRBJ1-3; D is ambiguous. The CDR3 totals 15 residues. Germline V gives CDR1 WNHNN, CDR2 SYGVQD (reference sequence). V lost 3 bases and J lost 0, with 9 bases in between. Here the CDR3 DNA reads TGCGCCAGCAGTGACGGACTAAACTCTGGAAACACCATATATTTT. It codes for CASSDGLNSGNTIYF.

This sequence joins TRBV6-4 and TRBJ1-2; D is ambiguous. Germline lookup yields CDR1 MRHNA and CDR2 SNTAGT. This CDR3 has 14 residues. Trimming shortened V by 4 bases and J by 3 bases, and 12 bases separated the two germline ends. DNA for the CDR3: TGTGCCAGCAGTGTTGGTAGGCGGGACTATGGCTACACCTTC. It encodes CASSVGRRDYGYTF.

V and J are TRBV7-3 and TRBJ2-2; the D gene is possibly TRBD1 (5 bases). This CDR3 is 14 amino acids long. Germline CDR1 is SGHTA and CDR2 is FQGTGA. Deletions cut 2 bases from V and 6 bases from J, with 10 bases between. The CDR3 sequence: CASSLLAGSGELFF. CDR3 nucleotide sequence: TGTGCCAGCAGCTTACTGGCAGGGTCCGGGGAGCTGTTTTTT.

J is TRBJ1-5 and V is TRBV2, with no clear D. The CDR3 has 16 residues. Between the trimmed V and J ends, which lost 6 bases and 2 bases, there was a span of 17 bases. CDR1 is SNHLY, CDR2 FYNNEI, per germline. CDR3 nucleotides: TGTGCCAGCAGGGAAACGCTTCCGCGGGGCAATCAGCCCCAGCATTTT. It translates to CASRETLPRGNQPQHF. The whole variable domain, remainder taken from reference TRBV2 and TRBJ1-5, is EPEVTQTPSHQVTQMGQEVILRCVPISNHLYFYWYRQILGQKVEFLVSFYNNEISEKSEIFDDQFSVERPDGSNFTLKIRSTKLEDSAMYFCASRETLPRGNQPQHFGDGTRLSIL.